A selection of T cell receptor beta chains follows, all from one sample in a study of beta chain features in type 1 diabetes. Clones were read by immunoSEQ multiplex PCR, and TCRdb kept only the in-frame ones, dropping some. This table has 550,000 to 850,000 clones, around 15% appearing once. Sequenced input: naive CD4+ T cells from blood. The receptors were gathered from a young man with type 1 diabetes. Each CDR3 is given with its conserved first and last residue. A D gene is named only where the DNA matches it firmly. Clone size is stated in some rows and not others, as once, few, many or a class when expanded.

CDR3 protein: CATGRSSGANVLTF
CDR3 DNA: TGTGCCACCGGACGTAGCTCTGGGGCCAACGTCCTGACTTTC
D gene: NA
J gene: TRBJ2-6
V gene: TRBV6-5
clone size: NA

CDR3 protein: CASSRQGYHEQFF
CDR3 DNA: TGTGCCAGCAGCCGTCAGGGTTACCATGAGCAGTTCTTC
D gene: NA
J gene: TRBJ2-1
V gene: TRBV14
clone size: once

CDR3 protein: CASSSSRVGTDTQYF
CDR3 DNA: TGTGCCAGCAGCTCGAGCAGGGTGGGCACAGATACGCAGTATTTT
D gene: NA
J gene: TRBJ2-3
V gene: TRBV7-3
clone size: few

CDR3 protein: CASSLGTGVLSGANVLTF
CDR3 DNA: TGTGCCAGCAGTTTAGGGACAGGTGTTCTTTCTGGGGCCAACGTCCTGACTTTC
D gene: TRBD1
J gene: TRBJ2-6
V gene: TRBV28
clone size: NA

CDR3 protein: CASSQQGLNTEAFF
CDR3 DNA: TGTGCCAGCAGTCAACAGGGGCTGAACACTGAAGCTTTCTTT
D gene: TRBD1
J gene: TRBJ1-1
V gene: TRBV2
clone size: NA

CDR3 protein: CASSSQGFGTYEQYF
CDR3 DNA: TGTGCCAGCAGCTCCCAGGGATTCGGGACCTACGAGCAGTACTTC
D gene: NA
J gene: TRBJ2-7
V gene: TRBV11-2
clone size: few

CDR3 protein: CSAHMGVTQYF
CDR3 DNA: TGCAGTGCGCACATGGGGGTGACCCAGTACTTC
D gene: NA
J gene: TRBJ2-5
V gene: TRBV20-1
clone size: NA

CDR3 protein: CASRAGQGITNGYGYTF
CDR3 DNA: TGTGCCAGCAGGGCCGGACAGGGAATCACTAACGGCTATGGCTACACCTTC
D gene: TRBD1
J gene: TRBJ1-2
V gene: TRBV4-2
clone size: few

CDR3 protein: CASTLGGFNQPQHF
CDR3 DNA: TGTGCCAGCACCCTGGGGGGGTTCAATCAGCCCCAGCATTTT
D gene: NA
J gene: TRBJ1-5
V gene: TRBV28
clone size: few

CDR3 protein: CAWSLADEQFF
CDR3 DNA: TGTGCCTGGAGTTTGGCGGACGAGCAGTTCTTC
D gene: NA
J gene: TRBJ2-1
V gene: TRBV30
clone size: NA

CDR3 protein: CAWSVGGAEETQYF
CDR3 DNA: TGTGCCTGGAGTGTTGGGGGCGCGGAAGAGACCCAGTACTTC
D gene: NA
J gene: TRBJ2-5
V gene: TRBV30
clone size: NA

CDR3 protein: CATSRVDSGEDTQYF
CDR3 DNA: TGTGCCACCAGCAGAGTGGATAGCGGGGAAGATACGCAGTATTTT
D gene: TRBD2
J gene: TRBJ2-3
V gene: TRBV15
clone size: NA

CDR3 protein: CASSGSNPNQPQHF
CDR3 DNA: TGTGCCAGCTCAGGATCCAACCCCAATCAGCCCCAGCATTTT
D gene: NA
J gene: TRBJ1-5
V gene: TRBV18
clone size: few

CDR3 protein: CASSQVSGLTTDTQYF
CDR3 DNA: TGTGCCAGCAGCCAAGTTAGCGGACTCACCACAGATACGCAGTATTTT
D gene: NA
J gene: TRBJ2-3
V gene: TRBV14
clone size: NA

CDR3 protein: CASSVVAGGPDTQYF
CDR3 DNA: TGTGCCAGCAGCGTAGTAGCGGGGGGCCCAGATACGCAGTATTTT
D gene: TRBD2
J gene: TRBJ2-3
V gene: TRBV9
clone size: NA

CDR3 protein: CASGLVYWGQGGSGANVLTF
CDR3 DNA: TGTGCTAGTGGTTTGGTCTACTGGGGACAGGGTGGCTCTGGGGCCAACGTCCTGACTTTC
D gene: TRBD1
J gene: TRBJ2-6
V gene: TRBV12-5
clone size: NA

CDR3 protein: CASSFISPGQANTGELFF
CDR3 DNA: TGTGCCAGCAGCTTTATCTCCCCGGGACAGGCGAACACCGGGGAGCTGTTTTTT
D gene: TRBD1
J gene: TRBJ2-2
V gene: TRBV7-9
clone size: few

CDR3 protein: CASGGNTIYF
CDR3 DNA: TGTGCCAGCGGCGGAAACACCATATATTTT
D gene: NA
J gene: TRBJ1-3
V gene: TRBV7-9
clone size: few

CDR3 protein: CASSPPSRQGDNEKLFF
CDR3 DNA: TGTGCCAGCTCACCACCGAGCCGACAGGGTGATAATGAAAAACTGTTTTTT
D gene: TRBD1
J gene: TRBJ1-4
V gene: TRBV18
clone size: NA

CDR3 protein: CASIRGGVNTEAFF
CDR3 DNA: TGTGCCAGCATTCGGGGAGGCGTGAACACTGAAGCTTTCTTT
D gene: NA
J gene: TRBJ1-1
V gene: TRBV27
clone size: NA

CDR3 protein: CASGAGSSISTDTQYF
CDR3 DNA: TGCGCCAGCGGGGCGGGTTCCAGTATTAGCACAGATACGCAGTATTTT
D gene: NA
J gene: TRBJ2-3
V gene: TRBV10-2
clone size: few

CDR3 protein: CASSSFGIYEQYF
CDR3 DNA: TGTGCCAGCAGCTCCTTTGGGATCTACGAGCAGTACTTC
D gene: NA
J gene: TRBJ2-7
V gene: TRBV5-4
clone size: NA

CDR3 protein: CASSPLGAGAYEQYF
CDR3 DNA: TGTGCCAGCAGTCCATTGGGAGCGGGCGCATACGAGCAGTACTTC
D gene: NA
J gene: TRBJ2-7
V gene: TRBV28
clone size: NA

CDR3 protein: CASSQELQAMRGYTF
CDR3 DNA: TGCGCCAGCAGCCAAGAGTTACAGGCCATGCGGGGCTACACCTTC
D gene: NA
J gene: TRBJ1-2
V gene: TRBV4-1
clone size: few

CDR3 protein: CASSESSGATISYNEQFF
CDR3 DNA: TGTGCCAGTTCCGAATCTAGCGGGGCGACAATCTCCTACAATGAGCAGTTCTTC
D gene: TRBD2
J gene: TRBJ2-1
V gene: TRBV18
clone size: few

CDR3 protein: CASSYSRQGAEAFF
CDR3 DNA: TGTGCCAGCAGTTACTCCCGACAGGGGGCTGAAGCTTTCTTT
D gene: TRBD1
J gene: TRBJ1-1
V gene: TRBV6-6
clone size: NA

CDR3 protein: CASREPAGYGYTF
CDR3 DNA: TGTGCCAGCAGGGAACCCGCCGGGTATGGCTACACCTTC
D gene: NA
J gene: TRBJ1-2
V gene: TRBV6-5
clone size: NA

CDR3 protein: CASSLAGLGQYF
CDR3 DNA: TGTGCCAGCAGCTTAGCCGGGTTGGGGCAGTACTTC
D gene: NA
J gene: TRBJ2-7
V gene: TRBV11-2
clone size: NA